Following are 13 T cell receptor beta chains from one sample sequenced in a study of CD8 T cells in ankylosing spondylitis (dated by TCRdb to the late 2010s). Findings and caveats that apply to the study as a whole: Blood from ankylosing spondylitis patients appeared to be characterized by a TCR beta motif composed of 7 to 9 highly homologous amino acid variants.

Library generation was performed with 5' RACE. The instrument was an Illumina HiSeq 2500. TCRdb trimmed the raw reads at Q25, called clones with MiXCR and kept productive beta chains. Identical CDR3 proteins give one entry, which carries the most common genes and DNA. Here the sample has around 490,000 distinct CDR3 sequences; roughly 5.2% occur a single time. The ten largest clones take up approximately 4% of the sample. These TCRs' antigens remain unknown. The sample comprised blood, either unsorted or a sorted T cell fraction (not recorded which). The receptors were sampled from a male donor with ankylosing spondylitis.

Many counts were recorded for this clonotype. V and J are TRBV5-1 and TRBJ2-2; 10 bases line up with TRBD1. After removal of 7 bases from V and 0 bases from J, the junction contained 9 bases not matched to a gene. The CDR3 is 17 residues long. The germline CDR1 and CDR2 sequences are SGHRS and YFSETQ. The chain's CDR3 is CASGMTGGFSNTGELFF. The CDR3 DNA is TGCGCCAGCGGCATGACAGGGGGCTTTTCGAACACCGGGGAGCTGTTTTTT.

This clonotype was counted at least ten times. The chain links TRBV28 to TRBJ2-7; unclear D gene. CDR3 length: 13 residues. The V gene's germline CDR1 is MDHEN and CDR2 SYDVKM. V was pared by 5 bases and J by 5 bases, with 13 bases between. CDR3: CASSPPGQDEQYF. DNA of the CDR3: TGTGCCAGCAGTCCCCCCGGGCAGGACGAGCAGTACTTC.

This clonotype was detected ten times or more. The CDR3 DNA reads as TGCAGTGCTCATTCCGGGCTACCCCCGTGGGAGACCCAGTACTTC. This translates into CSAHSGLPPWETQYF. J is TRBJ2-5 and V is TRBV20-1; D not certain. CDR3 length equals 15 residues. Germline lookup yields CDR1 DFQATT and CDR2 SNEGSKA (reference sequence). Trimming took off 5 bases at V and 5 bases at J, with 21 bases between the two ends.

This clonotype was seen a single time. The V call is TRBV28, the J call TRBJ1-1; D remains ambiguous. CDR3 length equals 12 residues. Between the trimmed V and J ends, which lost 5 bases and 3 bases, there was a span of 7 bases. Per germline, CDR1 MDHEN and CDR2 SYDVKM. CDR3 amino acids: CASSLIHTEAFF. CDR3 DNA: TGTGCCAGCAGTCTTATCCACACTGAAGCTTTCTTT.

Worth noting for this clonotype: Given the absence of the conserved phenylalanine or tryptophan at the CDR3 end, a read error is likely. The V call is TRBV5-1, the J call TRBJ2-3; 11 bases are a match to TRBD2. CDR3 length equals 14 residues. V lost 4 bases to trimming and J lost 3 bases; unmatched junction nucleotides: 1. Germline loops: CDR1 SGHRS, CDR2 YFSETQ. CDR3 bases: TGCGCCAGCAGCCGGACTAGCGGGACAGATACGCAGTATCTT. Amino acids: CASSRTSGTDTQYL.

This clonotype was counted many times. V gene TRBV2 combines with J gene TRBJ2-1; 11 bases fit TRBD2. After removal of 3 bases from V and 11 bases from J, the junction contained 6 bases not matched to a gene. The germline V gene encodes CDR1 SNHLY and CDR2 FYNNEI. This CDR3 region has 14 residues. The CDR3 DNA sequence: TGTGCCAGCAGTGAGAGGACTAGCGGGTCCAAGCAGTTCTTC. This codes for CASSERTSGSKQFF.

The table lists this clonotype with many counts. The gene calls are TRBV7-2 and TRBJ1-2, with D maybe TRBD1 (6 bases). This CDR3 comprises 15 residues. Looked up from germline, CDR1 is SGHTA and CDR2 is FQGNSA. Trimming removed 5 bases from V and 1 base from J, with 14 bases in between. CDR3 sequence reads: CASSVTGTINYGYTF. The CDR3 DNA reads TGTGCCAGCAGCGTAACCGGGACAATTAACTATGGCTACACCTTC.

This clonotype was counted ten times or more. The V and J genes are TRBV20-1 and TRBJ2-5; no clear D gene. The V and J ends lost 2 bases and 5 bases respectively, with 12 bases between them. Germline V gene sequence: CDR1 DFQATT, CDR2 SNEGSKA (reference sequence). This CDR3 has 13 amino acids. The CDR3 spells CSARKRTLETQYF. The DNA of the CDR3 is TGCAGTGCTAGAAAAAGGACCCTTGAGACCCAGTACTTC.

This chain uses TRBV20-1 with TRBJ2-3, with 10 bases lining up with TRBD2. The V gene end was trimmed by 6 bases and the J gene end by 0 bases; junction bases not matched to a gene: 6. The germline CDR1 and CDR2 sequences are DFQATT and SNEGSKA (reference sequence). There are 15 residues in the CDR3. This CDR3 reads CSALMTSGSTDTQYF. The CDR3 DNA sequence: TGCAGTGCCCTAATGACTAGCGGGAGCACAGATACGCAGTATTTT.

Written as DNA, the CDR3 is TGTGCCAGCAGCTTTACGTGGGGGGAGCTGTTTTTT. Protein product: CASSFTWGELFF. The rearrangement uses TRBV7-2 and TRBJ2-2; no clear D. The CDR3 runs 12 residues. The germline gives CDR1 SGHTA, CDR2 FQGNSA. V lost 3 bases and J 8 bases, leaving 7 bases between the germline ends. The full variable domain, in which reference TRBV7-2 and TRBJ2-2 provide the parts outside the CDR3, is GAGVSQSPSNKVTEKGKDVELRCDPISGHTALYWYRQSLGQGLEFLIYFQGNSAPDKSGLPSDRFSAERTGGSVSTLTIQRTQQEDSAVYLCASSFTWGELFFGEGSRLTVL.

This clonotype was observed many times. The rearrangement uses TRBV21-1 and TRBJ1-6; the D segment call TRBD1 is taken from the table without a DNA check. TRBV21-1 is recorded as a pseudogene. CDR3 size: 13 residues. The CDR3 DNA follows: TGTGCCAGCGGTGAACAGGGGTATTCACCCCTCCACTTT. It translates to CASGEQGYSPLHF.

This clonotype was seen many times. V usage is TRBV20-1 and J usage is TRBJ1-4, with 9 nucleotides matching TRBD1. The CDR3 loop spans 13 amino acids. Germline loops: CDR1 DFQATT, CDR2 SNEGSKA (reference sequence). Unmatched junction bases numbered 6, after V lost 5 bases and J lost 8 bases. In DNA, the CDR3 is TGCAGTGCTTGGGACAGGGAGGGGGAAAAACTGTTTTTT. Protein: CSAWDREGEKLFF.

This clonotype was counted at least ten times. The gene calls are TRBV25-1 and TRBJ2-1; 9 bases align to TRBD2. Germline CDR1 MGHDK, CDR2 SYGVNS. CDR3 length: 16 amino acids. With 5 bases clipped from V and 10 bases from J, the junction kept 15 bases outside the gene matches. CDR3 bases: TGTGCCAGCAGTAGCCTTAGCGGGAGTGAAACGGCGGAGCAGTTCTTC. This gives the protein CASSSLSGSETAEQFF.